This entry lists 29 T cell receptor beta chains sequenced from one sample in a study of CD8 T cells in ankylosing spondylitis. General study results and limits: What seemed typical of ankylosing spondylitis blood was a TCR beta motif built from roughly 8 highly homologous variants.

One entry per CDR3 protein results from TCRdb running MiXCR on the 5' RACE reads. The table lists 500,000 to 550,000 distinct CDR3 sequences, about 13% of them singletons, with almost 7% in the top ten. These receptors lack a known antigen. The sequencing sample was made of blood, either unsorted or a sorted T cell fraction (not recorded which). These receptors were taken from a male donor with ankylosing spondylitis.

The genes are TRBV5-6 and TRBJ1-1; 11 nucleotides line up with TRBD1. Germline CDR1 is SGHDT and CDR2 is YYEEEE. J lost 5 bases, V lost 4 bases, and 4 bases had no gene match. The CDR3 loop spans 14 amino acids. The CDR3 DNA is TGTGCCAGCAGCCGGACAGGGGGCTTGACTGAAGCTTTCTTT. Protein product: CASSRTGGLTEAFF.

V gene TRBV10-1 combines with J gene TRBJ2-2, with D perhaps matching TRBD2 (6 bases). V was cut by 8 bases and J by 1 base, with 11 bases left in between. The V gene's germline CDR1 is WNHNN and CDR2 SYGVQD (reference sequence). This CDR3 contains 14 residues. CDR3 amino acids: CASGLSGNTGELFF. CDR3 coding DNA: TGCGCCAGCGGTCTTAGCGGGAACACCGGGGAGCTGTTTTTT.

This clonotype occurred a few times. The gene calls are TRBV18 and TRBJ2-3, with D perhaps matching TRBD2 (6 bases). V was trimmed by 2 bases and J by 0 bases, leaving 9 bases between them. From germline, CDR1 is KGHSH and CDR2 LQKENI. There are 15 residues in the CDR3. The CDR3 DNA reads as TGTGCCAGCTCACCAAGGAGGGAGAGCACAGATACGCAGTATTTT. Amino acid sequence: CASSPRRESTDTQYF. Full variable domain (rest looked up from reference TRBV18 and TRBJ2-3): NAGVMQNPRHLVRRRGQEARLRCSPMKGHSHVYWYRQLPEEGLKFMVYLQKENIIDESGMPKERFSAEFPKEGPSILRIQQVVRGDSAAYFCASSPRRESTDTQYFGPGTRLTVL.

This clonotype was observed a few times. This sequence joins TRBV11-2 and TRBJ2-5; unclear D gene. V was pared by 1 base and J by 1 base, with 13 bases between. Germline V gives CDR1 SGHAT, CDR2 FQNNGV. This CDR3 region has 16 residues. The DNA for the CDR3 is TGTGCCAGCAGCTTAGGTTCCTCCCGGGCCCAAGAGACCCAGTACTTC. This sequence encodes CASSLGSSRAQETQYF.

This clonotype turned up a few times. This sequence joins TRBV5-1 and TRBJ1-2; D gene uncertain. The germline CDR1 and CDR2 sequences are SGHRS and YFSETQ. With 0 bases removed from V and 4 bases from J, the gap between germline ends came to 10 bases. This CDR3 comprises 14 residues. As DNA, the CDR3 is TGCGCCAGCAGCTTGGTTGTGGAAATCTATGGCTACACCTTC. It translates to CASSLVVEIYGYTF.

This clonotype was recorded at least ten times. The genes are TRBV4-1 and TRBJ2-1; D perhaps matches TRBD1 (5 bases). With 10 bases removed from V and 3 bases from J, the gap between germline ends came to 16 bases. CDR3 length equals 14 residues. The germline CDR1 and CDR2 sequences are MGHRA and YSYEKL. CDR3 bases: TGCGCCACCAGGGTGGCGTCGGGCTACAATGAGCAGTTCTTC. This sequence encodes CATRVASGYNEQFF.

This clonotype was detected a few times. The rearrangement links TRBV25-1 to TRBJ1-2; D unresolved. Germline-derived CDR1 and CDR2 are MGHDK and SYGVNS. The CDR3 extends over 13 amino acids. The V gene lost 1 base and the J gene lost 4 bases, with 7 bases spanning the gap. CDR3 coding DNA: TGTGCCAGCAGTGAATCGCGGAGCTATGGCTACACCTTC. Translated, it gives CASSESRSYGYTF.

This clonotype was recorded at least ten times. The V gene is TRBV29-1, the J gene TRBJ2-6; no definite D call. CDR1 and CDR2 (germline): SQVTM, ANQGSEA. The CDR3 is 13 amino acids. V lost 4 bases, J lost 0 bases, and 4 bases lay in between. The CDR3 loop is CSVGLSGANVLTF. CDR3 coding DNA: TGCAGCGTTGGGCTCTCTGGGGCCAACGTCCTGACTTTC.

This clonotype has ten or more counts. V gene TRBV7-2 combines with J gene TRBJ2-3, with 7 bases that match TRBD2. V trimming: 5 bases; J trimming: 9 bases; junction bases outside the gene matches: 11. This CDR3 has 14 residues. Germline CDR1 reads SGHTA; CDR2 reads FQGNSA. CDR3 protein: CASSPASGRWTQYF. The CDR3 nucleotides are TGTGCCAGCAGCCCAGCTAGCGGTAGATGGACGCAGTATTTT.

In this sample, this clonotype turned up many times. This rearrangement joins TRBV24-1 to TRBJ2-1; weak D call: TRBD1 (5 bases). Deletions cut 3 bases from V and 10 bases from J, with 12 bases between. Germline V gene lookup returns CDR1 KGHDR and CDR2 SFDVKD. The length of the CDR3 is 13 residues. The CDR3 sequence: CATSDRRAAEQFF. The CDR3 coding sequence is TGTGCCACCAGTGATCGCAGGGCTGCCGAGCAGTTCTTC.

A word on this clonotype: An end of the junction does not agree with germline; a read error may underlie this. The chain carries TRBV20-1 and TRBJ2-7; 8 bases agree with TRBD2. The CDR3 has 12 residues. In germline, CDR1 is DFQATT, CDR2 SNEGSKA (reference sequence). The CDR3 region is CQTGGPTEEQYF. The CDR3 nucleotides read TGTCAAACGGGAGGGCCGACGGAGGAGCAGTACTTC.

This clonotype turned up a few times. DNA for the CDR3: TGTGCCAGCAGTGAAACGGGTCGCATTCAGTACTTC. This encodes CASSETGRIQYF. This rearrangement joins TRBV2 to TRBJ2-4, with no clear D. The germline CDR1 and CDR2 sequences are SNHLY and FYNNEI. CDR3 length equals 12 residues. Trimming shortened V by 2 bases and J by 9 bases, and 8 bases separated the two germline ends.

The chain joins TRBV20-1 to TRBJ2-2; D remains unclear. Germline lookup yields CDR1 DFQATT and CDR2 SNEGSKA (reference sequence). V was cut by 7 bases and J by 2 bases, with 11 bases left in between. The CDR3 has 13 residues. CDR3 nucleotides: TGCAGTGTTCACTACCAAAACACCGGGGAGCTGTTTTTT. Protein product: CSVHYQNTGELFF.

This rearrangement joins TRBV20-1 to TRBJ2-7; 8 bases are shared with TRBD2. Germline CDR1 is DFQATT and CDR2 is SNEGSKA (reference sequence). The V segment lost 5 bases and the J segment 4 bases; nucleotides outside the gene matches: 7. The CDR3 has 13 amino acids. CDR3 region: CSAQGPSGYEQYF. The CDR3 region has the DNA TGCAGTGCTCAGGGGCCTAGCGGGTACGAGCAGTACTTC.

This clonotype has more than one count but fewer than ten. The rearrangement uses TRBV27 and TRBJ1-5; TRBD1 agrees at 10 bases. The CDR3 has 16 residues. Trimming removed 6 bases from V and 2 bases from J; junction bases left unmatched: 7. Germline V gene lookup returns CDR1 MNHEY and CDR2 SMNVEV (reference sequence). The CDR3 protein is CASRPSGTGGNQPQHF. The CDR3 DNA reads TGTGCCAGCAGGCCCTCCGGGACAGGGGGCAATCAGCCCCAGCATTTT.

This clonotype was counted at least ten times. For the CDR3, the DNA is TGCGCCAGCAGCCCTGGTGCAGGACTCACAGATACGCAGTATTTT. It is translated as CASSPGAGLTDTQYF. V usage is TRBV5-1 and J usage is TRBJ2-3, with D tentatively TRBD2 (5 bases). The V gene lost 4 bases and the J gene lost 2 bases, with 14 bases spanning the gap. The CDR3 loop spans 15 amino acids. The germline CDR1 and CDR2 sequences are SGHRS and YFSETQ.

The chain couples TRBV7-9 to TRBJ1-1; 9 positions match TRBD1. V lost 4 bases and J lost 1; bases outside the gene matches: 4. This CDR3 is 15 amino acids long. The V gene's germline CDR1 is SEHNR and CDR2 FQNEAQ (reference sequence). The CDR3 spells CASSSLDRGNTEAFF. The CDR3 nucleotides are TGTGCCAGCAGCTCTTTGGACAGGGGGAACACTGAAGCTTTCTTT.

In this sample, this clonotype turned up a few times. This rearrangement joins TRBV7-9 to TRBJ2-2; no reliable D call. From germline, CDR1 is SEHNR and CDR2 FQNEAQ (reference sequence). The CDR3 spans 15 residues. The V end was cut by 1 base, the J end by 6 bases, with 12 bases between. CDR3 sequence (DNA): TGTGCCAGCAGCTTAGGGCGTACCACTCCCGGGGAGCTGTTTTTT. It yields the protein CASSLGRTTPGELFF.

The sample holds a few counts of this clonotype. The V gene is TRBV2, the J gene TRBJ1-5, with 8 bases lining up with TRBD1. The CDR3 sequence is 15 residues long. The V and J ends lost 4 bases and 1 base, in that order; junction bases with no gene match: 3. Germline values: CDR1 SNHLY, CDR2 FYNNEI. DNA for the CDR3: TGTGCCAGCAGTGCTGGACAGGGAAGCAATCAGCCCCAGCATTTT. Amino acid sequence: CASSAGQGSNQPQHF.

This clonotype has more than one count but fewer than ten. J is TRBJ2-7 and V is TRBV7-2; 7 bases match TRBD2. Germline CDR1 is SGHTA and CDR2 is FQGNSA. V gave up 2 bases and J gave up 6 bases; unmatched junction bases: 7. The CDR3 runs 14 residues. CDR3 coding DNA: TGTGCCAGCAGCTTATTGACTAGCAACGCCGAGCAGTACTTC. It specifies CASSLLTSNAEQYF.

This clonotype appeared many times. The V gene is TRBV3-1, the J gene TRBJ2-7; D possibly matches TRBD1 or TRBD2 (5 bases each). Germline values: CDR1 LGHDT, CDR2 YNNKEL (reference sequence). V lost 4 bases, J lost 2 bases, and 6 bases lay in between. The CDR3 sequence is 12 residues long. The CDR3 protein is CASSRGTYEQYF. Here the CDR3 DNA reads TGTGCCAGCAGCCGGGGGACCTACGAGCAGTACTTC.

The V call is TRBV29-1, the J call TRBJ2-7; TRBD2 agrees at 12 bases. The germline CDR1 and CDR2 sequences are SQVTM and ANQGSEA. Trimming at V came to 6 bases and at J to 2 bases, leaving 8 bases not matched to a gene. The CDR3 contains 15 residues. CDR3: CSVLGTSGFTYEQYF. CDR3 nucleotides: TGCAGCGTCCTGGGGACTAGCGGGTTTACCTACGAGCAGTACTTC.

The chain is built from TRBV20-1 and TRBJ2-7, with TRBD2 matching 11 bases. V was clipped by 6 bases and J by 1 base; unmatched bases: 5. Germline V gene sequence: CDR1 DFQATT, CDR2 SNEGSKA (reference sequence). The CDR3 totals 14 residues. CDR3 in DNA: TGCAGTGCCTATGGGACTAGCGGATCCTACGAGCAGTACGTC. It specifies CSAYGTSGSYEQYV.

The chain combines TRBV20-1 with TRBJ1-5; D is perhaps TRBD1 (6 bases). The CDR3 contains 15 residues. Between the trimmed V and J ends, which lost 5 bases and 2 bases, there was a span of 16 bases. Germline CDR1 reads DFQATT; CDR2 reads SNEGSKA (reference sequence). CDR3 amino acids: CSAPTGNRRNQPQHF. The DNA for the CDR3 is TGCAGTGCTCCGACAGGAAATCGGCGCAATCAGCCCCAGCATTTT.

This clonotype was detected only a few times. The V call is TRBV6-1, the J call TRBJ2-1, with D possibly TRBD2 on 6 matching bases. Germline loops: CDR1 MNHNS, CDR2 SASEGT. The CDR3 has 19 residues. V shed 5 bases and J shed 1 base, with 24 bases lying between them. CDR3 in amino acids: CASSPTGTALKESYNEQFF. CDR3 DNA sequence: TGTGCCAGCAGTCCCACCGGGACTGCCCTAAAAGAGTCCTACAATGAGCAGTTCTTC.

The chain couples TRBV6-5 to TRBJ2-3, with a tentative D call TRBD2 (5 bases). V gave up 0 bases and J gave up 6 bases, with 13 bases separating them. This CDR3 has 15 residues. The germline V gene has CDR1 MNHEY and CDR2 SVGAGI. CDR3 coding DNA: TGTGCCAGCAGTTACTCGCGGGCAGGCAGCGATACGCAGTATTTT. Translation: CASSYSRAGSDTQYF.

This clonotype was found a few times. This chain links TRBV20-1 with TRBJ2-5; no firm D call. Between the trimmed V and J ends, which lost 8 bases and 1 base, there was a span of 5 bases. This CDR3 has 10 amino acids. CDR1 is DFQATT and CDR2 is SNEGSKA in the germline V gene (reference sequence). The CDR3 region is CSPLQETQYF. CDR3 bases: TGCAGTCCCCTCCAAGAGACCCAGTACTTC.

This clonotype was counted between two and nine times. The CDR3 loop is CASSLDRYEQFF. The DNA for the CDR3 is TGTGCCAGCAGCTTAGATCGTTATGAGCAGTTCTTC. The chain joins TRBV11-2 to TRBJ2-1; the D is unclear. The CDR3 totals 12 residues. With 0 bases removed from V and 8 bases from J, the gap between germline ends came to 5 bases. Germline V gene data show CDR1 as SGHAT and CDR2 as FQNNGV.

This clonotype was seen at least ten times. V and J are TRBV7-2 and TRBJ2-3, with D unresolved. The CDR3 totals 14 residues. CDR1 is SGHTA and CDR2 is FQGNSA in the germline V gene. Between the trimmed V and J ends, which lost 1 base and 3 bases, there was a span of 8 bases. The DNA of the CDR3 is TGTGCCAGCAGCTTAGTTTTACCGACAGATACGCAGTATTTT. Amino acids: CASSLVLPTDTQYF. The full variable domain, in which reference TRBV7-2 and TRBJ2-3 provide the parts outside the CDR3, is GAGVSQSPSNKVTEKGKDVELRCDPISGHTALYWYRQSLGQGLEFLIYFQGNSAPDKSGLPSDRFSAERTGGSVSTLTIQRTQQEDSAVYLCASSLVLPTDTQYFGPGTRLTVL.